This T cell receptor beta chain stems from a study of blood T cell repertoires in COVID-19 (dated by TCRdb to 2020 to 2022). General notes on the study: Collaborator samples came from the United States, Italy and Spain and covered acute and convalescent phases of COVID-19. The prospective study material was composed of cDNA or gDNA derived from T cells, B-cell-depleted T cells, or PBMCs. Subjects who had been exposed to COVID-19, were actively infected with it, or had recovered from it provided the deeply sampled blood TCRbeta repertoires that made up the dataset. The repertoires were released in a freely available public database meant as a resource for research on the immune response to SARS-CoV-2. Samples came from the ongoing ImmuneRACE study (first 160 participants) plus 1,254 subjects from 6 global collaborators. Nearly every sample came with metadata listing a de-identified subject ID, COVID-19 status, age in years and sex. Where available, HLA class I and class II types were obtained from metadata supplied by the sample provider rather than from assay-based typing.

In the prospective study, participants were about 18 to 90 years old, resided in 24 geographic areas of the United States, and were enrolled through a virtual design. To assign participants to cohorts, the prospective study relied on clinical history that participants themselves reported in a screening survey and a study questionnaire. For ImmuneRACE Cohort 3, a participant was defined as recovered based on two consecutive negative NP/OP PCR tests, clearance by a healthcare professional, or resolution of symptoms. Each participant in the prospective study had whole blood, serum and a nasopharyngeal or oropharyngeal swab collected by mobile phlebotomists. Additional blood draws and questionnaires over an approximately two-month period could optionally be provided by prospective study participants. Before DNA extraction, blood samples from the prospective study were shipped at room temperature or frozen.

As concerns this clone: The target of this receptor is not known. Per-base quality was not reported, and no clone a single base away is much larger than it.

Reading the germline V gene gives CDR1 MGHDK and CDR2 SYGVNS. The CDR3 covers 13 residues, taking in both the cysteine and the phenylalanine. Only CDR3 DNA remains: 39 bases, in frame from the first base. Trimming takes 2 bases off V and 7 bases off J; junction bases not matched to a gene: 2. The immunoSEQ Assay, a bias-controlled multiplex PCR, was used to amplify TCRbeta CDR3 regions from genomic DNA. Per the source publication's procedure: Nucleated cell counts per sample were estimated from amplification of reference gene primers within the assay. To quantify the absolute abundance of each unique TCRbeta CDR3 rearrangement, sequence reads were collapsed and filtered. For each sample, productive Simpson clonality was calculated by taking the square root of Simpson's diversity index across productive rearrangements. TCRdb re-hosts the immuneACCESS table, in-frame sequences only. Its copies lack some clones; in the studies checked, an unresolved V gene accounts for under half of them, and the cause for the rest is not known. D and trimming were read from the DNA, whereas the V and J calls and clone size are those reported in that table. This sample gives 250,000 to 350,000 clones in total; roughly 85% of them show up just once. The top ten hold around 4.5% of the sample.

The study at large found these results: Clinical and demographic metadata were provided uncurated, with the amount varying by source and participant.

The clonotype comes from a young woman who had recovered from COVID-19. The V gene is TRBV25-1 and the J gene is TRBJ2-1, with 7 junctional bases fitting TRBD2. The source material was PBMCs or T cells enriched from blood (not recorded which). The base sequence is TGTGCCAGCAGTGAAGATAGCGGGAATGAGCAGTTCTTC. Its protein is CASSEDSGNEQFF.